The T cell receptor (beta chain) under discussion was sequenced for a study of human thymus T cells. In corrective heart surgery, resections were taken, and these provided the thymus tissue. It was healthy Finnish infants having corrective surgery for congenital heart defects who were the donors. Profiled with immunoSEQ multiplex PCR; TCRdb holds only in-frame clones, not every one. This table holds some 130,000 clones, just under 95% found once. The source material was thymus tissue. This TCR was recovered from a boy under two years old with a congenital heart defect but otherwise immunologically healthy.

The CDR3 reads CASSQKGTVNEKLFF. CDR3 sequence (DNA): TGCGCCAGCAGCCAAAAGGGGACAGTTAATGAAAAACTGTTTTTT. V usage is TRBV4-1 and J usage is TRBJ1-4; 7 bases align to TRBD1. The CDR3 covers 15 residues. Per the germline V gene, CDR1 is MGHRA and CDR2 is YSYEKL. After removal of 2 bases from V and 4 bases from J, the junction contained 4 bases not matched to a gene.